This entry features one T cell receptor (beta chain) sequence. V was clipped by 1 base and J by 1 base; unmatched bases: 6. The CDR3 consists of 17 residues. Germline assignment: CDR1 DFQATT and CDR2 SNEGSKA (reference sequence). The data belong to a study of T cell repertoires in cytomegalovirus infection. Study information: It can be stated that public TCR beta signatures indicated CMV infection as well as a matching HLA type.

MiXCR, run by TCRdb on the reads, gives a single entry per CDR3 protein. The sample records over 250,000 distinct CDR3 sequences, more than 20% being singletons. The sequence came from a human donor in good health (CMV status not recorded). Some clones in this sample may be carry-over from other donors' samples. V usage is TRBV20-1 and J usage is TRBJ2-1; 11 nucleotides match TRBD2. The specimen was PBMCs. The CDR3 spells CSARGLAGGWSYNEQFF. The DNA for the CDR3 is TGCAGTGCTAGAGGGCTAGCGGGGGGCTGGTCCTACAATGAGCAGTTCTTC.